Reported below is one TCR beta chain. The data stem from a study of metastatic and nonmetastatic thyroid tumors. Whole-study context: Comparison of repertoires was carried out across blood and tumor or nodule tissue from malignant and benign thyroid patients.

TCRdb used MiXCR to call clones anew from the PCR reads. The table lists over 30,000 clones, around a third of them singletons, with about 15% in the top ten. Thyroid surgery was performed in patients who had received no treatment beforehand. Sample: tumor tissue. This clonotype was sampled from a female donor with papillary thyroid cancer or a benign thyroid nodule (not recorded which). Some clones in this sample may be carry-over from other donors' samples.

CDR3 sequence reads: CASSRGGQYGYTF. As DNA, the CDR3 is TGTGCCAGCAGCCGAGGAGGACAGTATGGCTACACCTTC. The chain links TRBV12-3 or TRBV12-4 to TRBJ1-2, with D maybe TRBD1 (6 bases). V lost 6 bases and J 5 bases, leaving 13 bases between the germline ends. The CDR3 runs 13 residues.